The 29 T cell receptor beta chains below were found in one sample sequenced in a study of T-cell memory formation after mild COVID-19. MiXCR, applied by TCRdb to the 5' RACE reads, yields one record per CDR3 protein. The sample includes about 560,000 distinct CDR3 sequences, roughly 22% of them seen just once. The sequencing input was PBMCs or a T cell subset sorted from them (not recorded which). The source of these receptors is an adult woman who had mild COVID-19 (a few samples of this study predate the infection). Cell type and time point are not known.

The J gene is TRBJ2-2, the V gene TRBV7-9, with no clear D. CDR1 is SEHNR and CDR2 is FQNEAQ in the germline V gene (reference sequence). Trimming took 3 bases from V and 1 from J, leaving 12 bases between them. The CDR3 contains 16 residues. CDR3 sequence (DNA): TGTGCCAGCAGCTTTCGGTCTACCCTGAACACCGGGGAGCTGTTTTTT. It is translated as CASSFRSTLNTGELFF.

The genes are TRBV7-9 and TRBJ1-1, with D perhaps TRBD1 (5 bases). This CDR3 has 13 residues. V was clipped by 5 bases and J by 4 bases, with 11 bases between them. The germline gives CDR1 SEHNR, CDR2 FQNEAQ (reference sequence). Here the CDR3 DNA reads TGTGCCAGCAGCCCCTGGGACCCCACTGAAGCTTTCTTT. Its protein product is CASSPWDPTEAFF. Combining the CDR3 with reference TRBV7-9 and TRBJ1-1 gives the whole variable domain DTGVSQNPRHKITKRGQNVTFRCDPISEHNRLYWYRQTLGQGPEFLTYFQNEAQLEKSRLLSDRFSAERPKGSFSTLEIQRTEQGDSAMYLCASSPWDPTEAFFGQGTRLTVV.

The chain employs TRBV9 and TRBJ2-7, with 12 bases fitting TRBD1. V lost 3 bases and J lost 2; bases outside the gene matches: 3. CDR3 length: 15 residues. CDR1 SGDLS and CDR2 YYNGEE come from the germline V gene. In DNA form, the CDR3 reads TGTGCCAGCAGCGGTCGGGACAGGGGGCCCTACGAGCAGTACTTC. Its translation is CASSGRDRGPYEQYF.

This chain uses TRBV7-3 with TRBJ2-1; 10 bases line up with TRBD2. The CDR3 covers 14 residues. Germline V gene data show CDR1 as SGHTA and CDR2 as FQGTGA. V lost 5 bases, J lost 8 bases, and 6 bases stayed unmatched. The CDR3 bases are TGTGCCAGCAGCACCTTAGCGGGGGGCTATGAGCAGTTCTTC. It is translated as CASSTLAGGYEQFF.

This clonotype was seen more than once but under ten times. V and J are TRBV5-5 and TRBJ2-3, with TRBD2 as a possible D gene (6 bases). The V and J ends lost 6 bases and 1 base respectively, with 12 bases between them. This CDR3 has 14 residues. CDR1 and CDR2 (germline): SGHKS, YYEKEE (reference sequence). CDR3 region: CASIVSGRTDTQYF. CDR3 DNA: TGTGCCAGCATCGTAAGCGGGCGCACAGATACGCAGTATTTT.

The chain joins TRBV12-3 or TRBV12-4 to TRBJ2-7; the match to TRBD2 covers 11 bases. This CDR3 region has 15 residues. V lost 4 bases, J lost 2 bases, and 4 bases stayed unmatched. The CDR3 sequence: CASSSPSGGPYEQYF. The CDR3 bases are TGTGCCAGCAGTTCCCCTAGCGGGGGGCCCTACGAGCAGTACTTC.

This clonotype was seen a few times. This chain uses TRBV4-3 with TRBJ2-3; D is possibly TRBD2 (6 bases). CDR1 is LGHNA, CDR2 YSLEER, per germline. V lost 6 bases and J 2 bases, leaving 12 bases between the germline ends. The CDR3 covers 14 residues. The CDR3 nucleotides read TGCGCCAGCAGTATCGGGACTTTCACAGATACGCAGTATTTT. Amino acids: CASSIGTFTDTQYF.

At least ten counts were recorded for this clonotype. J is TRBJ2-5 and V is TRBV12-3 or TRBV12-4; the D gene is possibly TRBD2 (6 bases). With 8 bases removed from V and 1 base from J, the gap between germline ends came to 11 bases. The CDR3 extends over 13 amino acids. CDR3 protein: CASSRGTQETQYF. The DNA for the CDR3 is TGTGCCAGCTCCCGGGGGACCCAAGAGACCCAGTACTTC.

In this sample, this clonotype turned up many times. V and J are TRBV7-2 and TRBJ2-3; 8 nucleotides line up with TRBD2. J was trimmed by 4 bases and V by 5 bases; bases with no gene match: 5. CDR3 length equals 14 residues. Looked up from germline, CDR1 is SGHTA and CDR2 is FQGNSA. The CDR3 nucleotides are TGTGCCAGCAGCGACGGGGGGGCTTCAGATACGCAGTATTTT. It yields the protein CASSDGGASDTQYF.

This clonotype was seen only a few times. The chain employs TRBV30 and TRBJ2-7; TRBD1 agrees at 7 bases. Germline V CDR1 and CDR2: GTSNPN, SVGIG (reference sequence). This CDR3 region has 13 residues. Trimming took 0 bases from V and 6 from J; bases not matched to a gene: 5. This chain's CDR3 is CAWSVGQGVEQYF. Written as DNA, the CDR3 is TGTGCCTGGAGTGTTGGGCAGGGGGTCGAGCAGTACTTC.

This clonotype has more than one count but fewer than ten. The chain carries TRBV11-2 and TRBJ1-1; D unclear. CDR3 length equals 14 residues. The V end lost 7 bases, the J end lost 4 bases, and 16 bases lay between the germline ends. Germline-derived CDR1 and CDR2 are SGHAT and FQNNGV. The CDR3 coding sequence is TGTGCCAGCACTAGCGCAGTCCGCGGCACTGAAGCTTTCTTT. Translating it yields CASTSAVRGTEAFF.

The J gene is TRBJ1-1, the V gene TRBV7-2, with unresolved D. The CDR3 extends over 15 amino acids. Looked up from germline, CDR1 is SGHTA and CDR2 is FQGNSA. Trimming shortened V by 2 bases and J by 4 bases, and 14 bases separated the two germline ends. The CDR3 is CASSLSGRTGTEAFF. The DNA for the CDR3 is TGTGCCAGCAGCTTATCTGGCAGGACGGGCACTGAAGCTTTCTTT. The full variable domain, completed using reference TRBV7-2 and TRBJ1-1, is GAGVSQSPSNKVTEKGKDVELRCDPISGHTALYWYRQSLGQGLEFLIYFQGNSAPDKSGLPSDRFSAERTGGSVSTLTIQRTQQEDSAVYLCASSLSGRTGTEAFFGQGTRLTVV.

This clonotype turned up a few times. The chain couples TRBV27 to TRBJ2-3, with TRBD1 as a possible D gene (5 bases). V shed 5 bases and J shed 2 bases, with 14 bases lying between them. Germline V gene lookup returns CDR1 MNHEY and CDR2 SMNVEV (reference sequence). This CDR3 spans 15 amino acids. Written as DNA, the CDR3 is TGTGCCAGCAGTCCTCCGCCGGACAACACAGATACGCAGTATTTT. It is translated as CASSPPPDNTDTQYF.

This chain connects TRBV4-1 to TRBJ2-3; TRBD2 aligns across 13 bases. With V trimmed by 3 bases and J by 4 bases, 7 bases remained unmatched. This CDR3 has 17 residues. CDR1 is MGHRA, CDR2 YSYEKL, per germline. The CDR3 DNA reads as TGCGCCAGCAGCCATTGGACTAGCGGGAGCTGGGCAGATACGCAGTATTTT. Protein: CASSHWTSGSWADTQYF.

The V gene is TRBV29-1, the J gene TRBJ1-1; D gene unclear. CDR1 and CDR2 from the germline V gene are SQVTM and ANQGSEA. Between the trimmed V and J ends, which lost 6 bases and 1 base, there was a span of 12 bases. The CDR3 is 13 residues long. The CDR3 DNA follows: TGCAGCGTCACCAGACACCCGAACACTGAAGCTTTCTTT. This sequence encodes CSVTRHPNTEAFF.

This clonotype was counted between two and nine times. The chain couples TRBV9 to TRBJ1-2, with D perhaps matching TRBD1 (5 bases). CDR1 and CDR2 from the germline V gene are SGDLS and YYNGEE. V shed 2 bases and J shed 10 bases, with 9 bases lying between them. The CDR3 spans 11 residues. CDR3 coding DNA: TGTGCCAGCAGCGTCGGGGGTTCCTACACCTTC. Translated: CASSVGGSYTF.

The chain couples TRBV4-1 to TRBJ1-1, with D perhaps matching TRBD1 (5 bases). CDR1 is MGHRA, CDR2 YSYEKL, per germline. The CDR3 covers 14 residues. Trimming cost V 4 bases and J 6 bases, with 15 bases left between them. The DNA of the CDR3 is TGCGCCAGCAGCCGAGAGGGGATTCGGGCTGAAGCTTTCTTT. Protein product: CASSREGIRAEAFF.

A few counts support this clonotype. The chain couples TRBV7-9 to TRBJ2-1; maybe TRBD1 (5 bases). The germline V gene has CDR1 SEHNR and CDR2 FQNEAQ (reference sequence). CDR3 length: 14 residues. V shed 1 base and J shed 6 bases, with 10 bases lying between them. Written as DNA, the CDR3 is TGTGCCAGCAGCTTAGTTCCAGGGCCCAATGAGCAGTTCTTC. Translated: CASSLVPGPNEQFF. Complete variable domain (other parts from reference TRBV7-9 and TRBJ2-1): DTGVSQNPRHKITKRGQNVTFRCDPISEHNRLYWYRQTLGQGPEFLTYFQNEAQLEKSRLLSDRFSAERPKGSFSTLEIQRTEQGDSAMYLCASSLVPGPNEQFFGPGTRLTVL.

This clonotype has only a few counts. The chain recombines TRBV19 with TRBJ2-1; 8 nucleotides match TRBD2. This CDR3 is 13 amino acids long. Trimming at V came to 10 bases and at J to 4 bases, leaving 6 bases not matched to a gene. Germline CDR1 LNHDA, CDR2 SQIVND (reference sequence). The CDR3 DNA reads TGTGCCACACTAGCGGCCCTATACAATGAGCAGTTCTTC. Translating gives CATLAALYNEQFF.

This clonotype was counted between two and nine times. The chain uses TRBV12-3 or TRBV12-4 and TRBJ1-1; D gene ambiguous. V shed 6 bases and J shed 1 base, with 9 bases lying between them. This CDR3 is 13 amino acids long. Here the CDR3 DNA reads TGTGCCAGCAGACTATCAAGGAACACTGAAGCTTTCTTT. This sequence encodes CASRLSRNTEAFF.

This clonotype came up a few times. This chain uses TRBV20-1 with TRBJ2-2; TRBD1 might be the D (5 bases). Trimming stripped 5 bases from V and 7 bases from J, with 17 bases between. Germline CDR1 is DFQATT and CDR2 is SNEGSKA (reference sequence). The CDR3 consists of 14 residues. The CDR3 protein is CSAGSRGSGGELFF. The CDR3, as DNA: TGCAGTGCTGGCTCAAGGGGCTCGGGCGGGGAGCTGTTTTTT.

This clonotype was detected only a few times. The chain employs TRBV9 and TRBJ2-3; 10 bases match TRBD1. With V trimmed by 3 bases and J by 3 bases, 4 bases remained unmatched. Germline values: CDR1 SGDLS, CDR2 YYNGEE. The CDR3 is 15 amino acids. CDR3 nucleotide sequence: TGTGCCAGCAGCGCGCGGACAGGGGGAACAGATACGCAGTATTTT. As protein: CASSARTGGTDTQYF.

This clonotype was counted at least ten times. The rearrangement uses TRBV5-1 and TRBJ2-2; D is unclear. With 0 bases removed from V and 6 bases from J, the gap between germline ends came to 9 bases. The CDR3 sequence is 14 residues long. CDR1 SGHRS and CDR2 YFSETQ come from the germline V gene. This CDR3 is CASSLVSLPGELFF. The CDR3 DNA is TGCGCCAGCAGCTTGGTGTCTCTCCCCGGGGAGCTGTTTTTT.

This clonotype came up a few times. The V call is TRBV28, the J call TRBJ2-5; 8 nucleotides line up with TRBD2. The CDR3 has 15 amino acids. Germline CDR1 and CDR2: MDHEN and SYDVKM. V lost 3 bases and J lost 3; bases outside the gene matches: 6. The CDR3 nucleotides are TGTGCCAGCAGTTTTATCGGCGGGAGGAAAGAGACCCAGTACTTC. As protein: CASSFIGGRKETQYF.

The CDR3: CASSQGPVGEKLFF. For the CDR3, the DNA is TGTGCCAGCAGCCAAGGTCCGGTAGGGGAAAAACTGTTTTTT. This chain connects TRBV4-2 to TRBJ1-4; D gene ambiguous. Germline V gene lookup returns CDR1 LGHNA and CDR2 YNFKEQ. The CDR3 consists of 14 residues. Trimming removed 1 base from V and 8 bases from J, with 11 bases in between.

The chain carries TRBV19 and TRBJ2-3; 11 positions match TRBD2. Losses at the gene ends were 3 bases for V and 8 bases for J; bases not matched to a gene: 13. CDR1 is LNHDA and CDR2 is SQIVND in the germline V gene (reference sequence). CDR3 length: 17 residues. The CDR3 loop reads CASSILASGRKLVTQYF. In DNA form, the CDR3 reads TGTGCCAGTAGTATCTTGGCTAGCGGGAGGAAACTTGTTACGCAGTATTTT.

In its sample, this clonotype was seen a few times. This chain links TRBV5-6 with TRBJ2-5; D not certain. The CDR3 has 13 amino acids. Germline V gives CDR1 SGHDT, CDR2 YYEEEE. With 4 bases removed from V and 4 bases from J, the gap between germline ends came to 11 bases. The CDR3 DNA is TGTGCCAGCAGCCTAAGATCGGGAGAGACCCAGTACTTC. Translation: CASSLRSGETQYF.

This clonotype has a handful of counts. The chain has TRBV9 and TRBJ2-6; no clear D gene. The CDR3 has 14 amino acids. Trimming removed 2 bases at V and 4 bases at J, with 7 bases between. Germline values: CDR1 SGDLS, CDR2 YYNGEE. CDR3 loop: CASSVFAGANVLTF. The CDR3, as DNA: TGTGCCAGCAGCGTCTTCGCCGGGGCCAACGTCCTGACTTTC.

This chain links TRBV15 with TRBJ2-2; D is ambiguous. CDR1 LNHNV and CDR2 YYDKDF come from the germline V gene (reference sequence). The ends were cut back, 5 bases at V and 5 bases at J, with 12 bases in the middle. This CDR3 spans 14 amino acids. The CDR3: CATSPSYRTGELFF. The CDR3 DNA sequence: TGTGCCACCAGCCCATCTTACCGGACCGGGGAGCTGTTTTTT. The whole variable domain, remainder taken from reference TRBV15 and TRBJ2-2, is DAMVIQNPRYQVTQFGKPVTLSCSQTLNHNVMYWYQQKSSQAPKLLFHYYDKDFNNEADTPDNFQSRRPNTSFCFLDIRSPGLGDTAMYLCATSPSYRTGELFFGEGSRLTVL.